This note documents a single T cell receptor (beta chain) sequence. Looked up from germline, CDR1 is SEHNR and CDR2 is FQNEAQ (reference sequence). V was trimmed by 5 bases and J by 6 bases, leaving 13 bases between them. The CDR3 spans 13 residues. The source of the sample is a study of T cell responses to AZD1222 COVID-19 vaccine. TCRdb keeps only in-frame clones here, not all; method: immunoSEQ multiplex PCR. The data show 120,000 to 150,000 clones, approximately 85% seen once. The clonotype originates from an adult who received the MenACWY meningococcal vaccine as a control. The chain recombines TRBV7-9 with TRBJ1-2; no clear D gene. Sequencing used peripheral blood, obtained 28 days after the second dose of the MenACWY control vaccine. This CDR3 is CASSRATLDGYTF. The CDR3 DNA reads TGTGCCAGCAGCCGAGCTACTCTTGATGGCTACACCTTC.